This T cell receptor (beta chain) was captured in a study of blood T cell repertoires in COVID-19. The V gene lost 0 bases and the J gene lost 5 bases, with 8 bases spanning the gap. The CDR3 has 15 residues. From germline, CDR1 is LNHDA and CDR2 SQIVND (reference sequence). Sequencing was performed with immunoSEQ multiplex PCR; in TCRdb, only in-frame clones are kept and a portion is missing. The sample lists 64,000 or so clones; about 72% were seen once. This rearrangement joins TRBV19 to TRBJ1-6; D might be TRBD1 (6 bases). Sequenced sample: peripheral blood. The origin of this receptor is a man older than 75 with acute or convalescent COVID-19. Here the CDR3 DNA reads TGTGCCAGTAGTATAGAGGGGGCGAATAATTCACCCCTCCACTTT. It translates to CASSIEGANNSPLHF.